What follows is one T cell receptor (beta chain) and its context. All of the isolated RNA was reverse transcribed, so expressed TCRB transcripts were sequenced. Some clones are missing from TCRdb's copy, which holds only in-frame ones; the method was immunoSEQ multiplex PCR. The table records approximately 340,000 clones, roughly 16% of them present only once. Per the germline V gene, CDR1 is SEHNR and CDR2 is FQNEAQ (reference sequence). V gave up 5 bases and J gave up 5 bases; unmatched junction bases: 8. The CDR3 contains 14 residues. This sample was included in a study of beta chain features in type 1 diabetes.

The sequenced material came from naive CD4+ T cells from blood. The receptor's source is a woman aged 18-29 years in good health. The chain links TRBV7-9 to TRBJ2-5, with TRBD1 identical over 7 bases. DNA for the CDR3: TGTGCCAGCAGCGCGACAGGGCTGGGGGAGACCCAGTACTTC. Its protein is CASSATGLGETQYF.